The present T cell receptor (beta chain) was sequenced within a study of blood T cell repertoires in COVID-19. The CDR3 runs 13 residues. Germline CDR1 reads SGHNT; CDR2 reads YENEEA. V was shortened by 5 bases and J by 0 bases, with 8 bases between the two germline ends. In the source study's methods: Reference gene primers were amplified, and this amplification served to estimate nucleated cell counts. Produced via immunoSEQ multiplex PCR; TCRdb's table is partial and in-frame only. The DNA was the basis for D and trimming; V, J and clone size are from that table. In the table there are tens of thousands of clones, around 84% of which are singletons.

This sequence originates from a man in his fifties or sixties with acute or convalescent COVID-19. Sequencing was done on a sample of peripheral blood. The chain has TRBV11-3 and TRBJ2-7, with a possible D match to TRBD1 (5 bases). The DNA for the CDR3 is TGTGCCAGCAGCACAGGTCCCTCCTACGAGCAGTACTTC. Residues: CASSTGPSYEQYF.